What follows are 28 T cell receptor beta chains derived from one specimen sequenced in a study of CD8+ T cells in alopecia areata. The treatment is: oral pan-JAK inhibitor, 5-10 mg twice daily. As the sequencing template, cDNA was produced by extracting RNA and reverse transcribing it. TCRdb's copy holds only in-frame clones and misses some; the assay was immunoSEQ multiplex PCR. The repertoire has about 210,000 clones, over 60% of them found once; the top ten carry 4.2%. The input for sequencing was CD4+ T cells sorted from blood, taken at week 4, from a patient treated with tofacitinib. The receptors were sampled from a human donor with alopecia areata.

The rearrangement joins TRBV2 to TRBJ2-2; D call uncertain. V lost 3 bases to trimming and J lost 4 bases, with 6 bases between them. The CDR3 totals 13 residues. Looked up from germline, CDR1 is SNHLY and CDR2 is FYNNEI. The CDR3 DNA reads as TGTGCCAGCAGTGAGGGCTTCACCGGGGAGCTGTTTTTT. Its protein product is CASSEGFTGELFF.

V usage is TRBV29-1 and J usage is TRBJ2-4; D is possibly TRBD2 (5 bases). This CDR3 is built from 13 residues. Germline V gene lookup returns CDR1 SQVTM and CDR2 ANQGSEA. CDR3 bases: TGCCTCCTGAGGAAGGAGGTTAGGGACATTCAGTACTTC. Protein: CLLRKEVRDIQYF.

The rearrangement links TRBV2 to TRBJ2-6, with D unresolved. This CDR3 contains 16 residues. V was clipped by 8 bases and J by 0 bases, with 14 bases between them. CDR1 SNHLY and CDR2 FYNNEI come from the germline V gene. CDR3 DNA sequence: TGTGCCAGCCTACCGATCCTCCGCTCTGGGGCCAACGTCCTGACTTTC. Translating gives CASLPILRSGANVLTF. Filled out from reference TRBV2 and TRBJ2-6, the complete variable domain reads EPEVTQTPSHQVTQMGQEVILRCVPISNHLYFYWYRQILGQKVEFLVSFYNNEISEKSEIFDDQFSVERPDGSNFTLKIRSTKLEDSAMYFCASLPILRSGANVLTFGAGSRLTVL.

The chain uses TRBV29-1 and TRBJ1-1, with a weak D call TRBD1 (6 bases). Germline values: CDR1 SQVTM, CDR2 ANQGSEA. The CDR3 loop spans 12 amino acids. Trimming pared 7 bases from V and 2 bases from J, leaving 11 bases between. The CDR3 nucleotides read TGCAGCGGGGGGCAGGGTAACACTGAAGCTTTCTTT. Translating gives CSGGQGNTEAFF.

The chain recombines TRBV2 with TRBJ2-7; 7 bases line up with TRBD1. The CDR3 runs 12 residues. J gave up 8 bases and V 4 bases, and 5 bases lay outside the gene matches. Germline V gives CDR1 SNHLY, CDR2 FYNNEI. The CDR3 sequence is CASSGTGYKQYF. In DNA, the CDR3 is TGTGCCAGCAGTGGGACAGGTTATAAGCAGTACTTC.

This chain joins TRBV25-1 and TRBJ1-4; the D is unclear. The CDR3 sequence is 17 residues long. V lost 1 base and J 1 base, leaving 13 bases between the germline ends. CDR1 is MGHDK, CDR2 SYGVNS, per germline. The CDR3 bases are TGTGCCAGCAGTGAATCAGTGGTTGAGGGAACTAATGAAAAACTGTTTTTT. This sequence encodes CASSESVVEGTNEKLFF.

The chain recombines TRBV7-9 with TRBJ2-5; no definite D call. V lost 5 bases to trimming and J lost 4 bases, with 14 bases between them. The CDR3 has 14 residues. Looked up from germline, CDR1 is SEHNR and CDR2 is FQNEAQ (reference sequence). The CDR3 nucleotides read TGTGCCAGCAGCCCAAGGCCTGCCCGAGAGACCCAGTACTTC. This gives the protein CASSPRPARETQYF.

This clone appeared once. The chain recombines TRBV25-1 with TRBJ1-2; D might be TRBD1 (6 bases). Germline CDR1 MGHDK, CDR2 SYGVNS. The CDR3 runs to 11 residues. Trimming took 4 bases from V and 13 from J, leaving 13 bases between them. CDR3 protein: CASSATGTCTF. The CDR3 DNA is TGTGCCAGCAGTGCAACAGGGACCTGCACCTTC.

This clone was seen more than once but under ten times. The genes are TRBV29-1 and TRBJ2-5; D is possibly TRBD1 (6 bases). Looked up from germline, CDR1 is SQVTM and CDR2 is ANQGSEA. The CDR3 sequence is 13 residues long. With 7 bases removed from V and 4 bases from J, the gap between germline ends came to 16 bases. CDR3 amino acids: CSAVQGIGETQYF. CDR3 nucleotides: TGCAGCGCCGTACAGGGTATTGGAGAGACCCAGTACTTC.

The chain is built from TRBV29-1 and TRBJ1-1; no clear D gene. V was shortened by 5 bases and J by 0 bases, with 10 bases between the two germline ends. This CDR3 spans 13 amino acids. Germline V gene sequence: CDR1 SQVTM, CDR2 ANQGSEA. CDR3 in amino acids: CSVSPRMNTEAFF. CDR3 DNA: TGCAGCGTTTCCCCACGGATGAACACTGAAGCTTTCTTT.

This clone was counted a few times. V usage is TRBV29-1 and J usage is TRBJ2-5; TRBD2 matches 12 bases. Germline V gene data show CDR1 as SQVTM and CDR2 as ANQGSEA. V trimming: 8 bases; J trimming: 4 bases; junction bases outside the gene matches: 5. The CDR3 is 13 residues long. CDR3 in amino acids: CSSSGGAGETQYF. The CDR3 bases are TGCAGCTCTAGCGGGGGGGCAGGAGAGACCCAGTACTTC.

The CDR3 sequence is CASSQTTGKVDEQFF. DNA of the CDR3: TGCGCCAGCAGCCAAACCACAGGGAAGGTGGATGAGCAGTTCTTC. The chain has TRBV4-3 and TRBJ2-1, with a tentative D call TRBD1 (6 bases). The germline CDR1 and CDR2 sequences are LGHNA and YSLEER. The CDR3 is 15 amino acids. V lost 2 bases to trimming and J lost 8 bases, with 16 bases between them.

The genes are TRBV25-1 and TRBJ1-2, with TRBD1 matching 7 bases. CDR1 and CDR2 (germline): MGHDK, SYGVNS. The CDR3 is made up of 14 amino acids. V shed 4 bases and J 7 bases; nucleotides not matched to a gene: 9. CDR3 sequence reads: CASSGYDRDGGYTF. The CDR3 bases are TGTGCCAGCAGTGGCTATGACAGGGACGGTGGCTACACCTTC.

The chain employs TRBV10-3 and TRBJ2-3; D might be TRBD1 (6 bases). This CDR3 contains 13 residues. CDR1 and CDR2 (germline): ENHRY, SYGVKD. V shed 8 bases and J shed 4 bases, with 13 bases lying between them. The CDR3 coding sequence is TGTGCCATCCGGGCTGAGGGGGCAGATACGCAGTATTTT. As protein: CAIRAEGADTQYF.

The chain is built from TRBV5-1 and TRBJ1-2; no reliable D call. Germline values: CDR1 SGHRS, CDR2 YFSETQ. The CDR3 consists of 12 residues. The V gene lost 4 bases and the J gene lost 8 bases, with 12 bases spanning the gap. In DNA, the CDR3 is TGCGCCAGCAGCCGTGACGGCTCCGGCTACACCTTC. Translating it yields CASSRDGSGYTF.

The rearrangement links TRBV2 to TRBJ2-3; 7 bases are shared with TRBD2. The germline V gene has CDR1 SNHLY and CDR2 FYNNEI. Trimming took 5 bases from V and 2 from J; bases not matched to a gene: 10. The CDR3 has 16 amino acids. The CDR3 loop is CASSLGLVGPTDTQYF. The DNA for the CDR3 is TGTGCCAGCAGTCTCGGACTAGTTGGGCCCACAGATACGCAGTATTTT. Variable domain in full (rest from reference TRBV2 and TRBJ2-3): EPEVTQTPSHQVTQMGQEVILRCVPISNHLYFYWYRQILGQKVEFLVSFYNNEISEKSEIFDDQFSVERPDGSNFTLKIRSTKLEDSAMYFCASSLGLVGPTDTQYFGPGTRLTVL.

The V and J genes are TRBV30 and TRBJ2-1; perhaps TRBD2 as D (5 bases). Trimming left V 4 bases short and J 7 bases short, with 17 bases between. The CDR3 covers 14 residues. The germline V gene encodes CDR1 GTSNPN and CDR2 SVGIG (reference sequence). CDR3 loop: CAWTASGRLNEQFF. The CDR3 DNA reads as TGTGCCTGGACGGCCAGCGGAAGGCTTAATGAGCAGTTCTTC.

This clone is a singleton in its sample. The chain links TRBV7-9 to TRBJ2-1, with D unresolved. The CDR3 is 11 amino acids. CDR1 is SEHNR, CDR2 FQNEAQ, per germline (reference sequence). Trimming removed 3 bases at V and 6 bases at J, with 3 bases between. The CDR3 sequence is CASSFLNEQFF. The CDR3 DNA follows: TGTGCCAGCAGCTTTCTCAATGAGCAGTTCTTC.

V is TRBV2 and J is TRBJ1-5; 9 bases are shared with TRBD1. Germline assignment: CDR1 SNHLY and CDR2 FYNNEI. CDR3 size: 14 residues. The junction had 7 bases not matched to a gene; V was cut back by 6 bases and J by 7 bases. The CDR3 sequence is CASSLGQGEQPQHF. The CDR3 nucleotides read TGTGCCAGCAGCCTGGGACAGGGAGAACAGCCCCAGCATTTT.

In its sample, this clone was seen a few times. The V call is TRBV30, the J call TRBJ1-1; D not resolved. Germline V gene lookup returns CDR1 GTSNPN and CDR2 SVGIG (reference sequence). Trimming cost V 5 bases and J 0 bases, with 25 bases left between them. The CDR3 loop spans 18 amino acids. The CDR3 DNA sequence: TGTGCCTGGCGGCAATTACGTAGGGTCGGTCGACTGAACACTGAAGCTTTCTTT. It codes for CAWRQLRRVGRLNTEAFF.

V and J are TRBV30 and TRBJ2-1; TRBD2 matches 9 bases. CDR1 is GTSNPN, CDR2 SVGIG, per germline (reference sequence). The J segment lost 6 bases and the V segment lost 5 bases, leaving 2 bases of the junction unmatched. This CDR3 contains 12 residues. Here the CDR3 reads CAWWRGGNEQFF. The CDR3 coding sequence is TGTGCCTGGTGGCGGGGGGGCAATGAGCAGTTCTTC.

This clone occurred a few times. CDR3 region: CASFNSLATEAFF. In DNA form, the CDR3 reads TGTGCCAGCTTTAATAGTCTCGCCACTGAAGCTTTCTTT. The J gene is TRBJ1-1, the V gene TRBV7-9; D gene unclear. This CDR3 is 13 amino acids long. The V gene lost 8 bases and the J gene lost 4 bases, with 14 bases spanning the gap. Germline loops: CDR1 SEHNR, CDR2 FQNEAQ (reference sequence). Full variable domain (outside the CDR3, taken from reference TRBV7-9 and TRBJ1-1): DTGVSQNPRHKITKRGQNVTFRCDPISEHNRLYWYRQTLGQGPEFLTYFQNEAQLEKSRLLSDRFSAERPKGSFSTLEIQRTEQGDSAMYLCASFNSLATEAFFGQGTRLTVV.

Regarding this clone: The junction shows a germline mismatch at one end, possibly a read error. Other DNA sequences in the same sample also yield this CDR3. This rearrangement joins TRBV7-7 to TRBJ2-5, with D unclear. This CDR3 comprises 13 residues. Germline assignment: CDR1 SSHAT and CDR2 FNYEAQ (reference sequence). CDR3 residues: CASSLSSLETQYF. CDR3 nucleotides: TGTGCTAGCAGCTTATCGTCTCTGGAGACCCAGTACTTC.

The chain recombines TRBV6-6 with TRBJ1-2; no firm D call. Germline V gives CDR1 MNHNY, CDR2 SVGAGI (reference sequence). V was clipped by 8 bases and J by 5 bases, with 18 bases between them. This CDR3 has 14 amino acids. The CDR3 DNA reads as TGTGCCAGCCGCCCCCAGGCCGGAAAGTATGGCTACACCTTC. This codes for CASRPQAGKYGYTF.

V gene TRBV7-9 combines with J gene TRBJ1-6, with D hard to call. Germline CDR1 reads SEHNR; CDR2 reads FQNEAQ (reference sequence). V shed 1 base and J shed 6 bases, with 7 bases lying between them. There are 14 residues in the CDR3. The DNA for the CDR3 is TGTGCCAGCAGCTTAGGGAAACTTAATTCACCCCTCCACTTT. This encodes CASSLGKLNSPLHF.

V is TRBV18 and J is TRBJ1-1; no clear D. V lost 3 bases to trimming and J lost 5 bases, with 10 bases between them. Germline CDR1 reads KGHSH; CDR2 reads LQKENI. CDR3 length: 13 residues. CDR3 nucleotides: TGTGCCAGCTCACCCATCACCGGGACTGAAGCTTTCTTT. It encodes CASSPITGTEAFF.

The chain links TRBV2 to TRBJ2-7; D gene unclear. Trimming cost V 6 bases and J 3 bases, with 3 bases left between them. The germline V gene has CDR1 SNHLY and CDR2 FYNNEI. The CDR3 extends over 10 amino acids. The CDR3 region has the DNA TGTGCCAGCAGGGACTACGAGCAGTACTTC. It is translated as CASRDYEQYF.

This clone has more than one count but fewer than ten. The chain uses TRBV7-2 and TRBJ2-2; no definite D call. Germline-derived CDR1 and CDR2 are SGHTA and FQGNSA. The CDR3 has 13 residues. The V end lost 5 bases, the J end lost 6 bases, and 10 bases lay between the germline ends. CDR3 sequence reads: CASSPVLAGELFF. The CDR3 region has the DNA TGTGCCAGCAGCCCGGTCTTGGCCGGGGAGCTGTTTTTT.